This TCR beta chain was identified in a study of blood T cell repertoires in COVID-19. Across the whole study: Both acute and convalescent COVID-19 samples were obtained from the United States, Italy and Spain.

Per the original methods: Reference gene primer amplification gave estimated nucleated cell counts. TCRdb keeps only in-frame clones here, not all; method: immunoSEQ multiplex PCR. V and J calls and clone size follow that table, whereas D and trimming were derived from the DNA. The sample consists of 97,000 or so clones, around 80% of them appearing once. The CDR3 extends over 14 amino acids. V trimming: 6 bases; J trimming: 6 bases; junction bases outside the gene matches: 8. Germline V CDR1 and CDR2: SGHRS, YFSETQ. This clonotype originated in a man aged 60-69 years with active or convalescent COVID-19. The specimen was peripheral blood. The chain carries TRBV5-1 and TRBJ2-1, with TRBD2 matching 8 bases. CDR3 region: CASTRGLAGNEQFF. CDR3 sequence (DNA): TGCGCCAGCACTCGGGGGCTAGCGGGCAATGAGCAGTTCTTC.